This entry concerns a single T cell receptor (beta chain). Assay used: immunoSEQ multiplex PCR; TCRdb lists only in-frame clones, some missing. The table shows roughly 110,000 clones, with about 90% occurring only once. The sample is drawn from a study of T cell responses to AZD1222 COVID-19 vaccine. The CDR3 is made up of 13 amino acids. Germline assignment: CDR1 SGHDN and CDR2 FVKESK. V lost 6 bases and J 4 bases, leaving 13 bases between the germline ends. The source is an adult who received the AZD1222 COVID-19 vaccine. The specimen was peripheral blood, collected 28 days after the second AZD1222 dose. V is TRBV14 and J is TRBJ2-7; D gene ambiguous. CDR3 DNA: TGTGCCAGCAGGCACCCAGATTCTTACGAGCAGTACTTC. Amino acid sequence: CASRHPDSYEQYF.